A selection of T cell receptor beta chains follows, all from one sample in a study of blood T cell repertoires in COVID-19. TCRdb keeps only in-frame clones here, not all; method: immunoSEQ multiplex PCR. The sample records a few hundred thousand clones, 70% to 90% being singletons. The source material was peripheral blood. The receptors come from a human donor with COVID-19, enrolled during active disease. The donor label of this sample is uncertain. Each CDR3 is given with its conserved first and last residue. The D gene is left open where the match is weak. Some rows mark clone size as missing; the rest say once, few, many or name a class of expanded clone.

j_call: TRBJ2-5
d_call: NA
clone_size: NA
v_call: TRBV4-2
cdr3_nt: TGTGCCAGCAGCCCCGGGGAGCTCGCCCAAGAGACCCAGTACTTC
cdr3_aa: CASSPGELAQETQYF

j_call: TRBJ2-7
d_call: NA
clone_size: once
v_call: TRBV9
cdr3_nt: TGTGCCAGCAGCGTAGAGTGGGGCTCCACCTACGAGCAGTACTTC
cdr3_aa: CASSVEWGSTYEQYF

j_call: TRBJ1-2
d_call: NA
clone_size: NA
v_call: TRBV27
cdr3_nt: TGTGCCAGCAGTTTCCAGGCGGGCTATGGCTACACCTTC
cdr3_aa: CASSFQAGYGYTF

j_call: TRBJ1-1
d_call: TRBD1
clone_size: NA
v_call: TRBV10-3
cdr3_nt: TGTGCCATCAGTGTATCCAGTATGGGGGAGACGAGGACAGGGGCTGAAGCTTTCTTT
cdr3_aa: CAISVSSMGETRTGAEAFF

j_call: TRBJ2-1
d_call: TRBD2
clone_size: NA
v_call: TRBV4-3
cdr3_nt: TGCGCCAGCAGCCAAGATGCACTAGCGGGAGGGGGCAATGAGCAGTTCTTC
cdr3_aa: CASSQDALAGGGNEQFF

j_call: TRBJ2-2
d_call: TRBD2
clone_size: once
v_call: TRBV3-1/TRBV3-2
cdr3_nt: TGTGCCAGCAGCCCCCACCTGGGAAGCGGGAGGATTCGGACCGGGGAGCTGTTTTTT
cdr3_aa: CASSPHLGSGRIRTGELFF

j_call: TRBJ1-2
d_call: TRBD1
clone_size: NA
v_call: TRBV28
cdr3_nt: TGTGCCAGCAGTCTCCAGACAGGGCCAAACTATGGCTACACCTTC
cdr3_aa: CASSLQTGPNYGYTF

j_call: TRBJ1-6
d_call: NA
clone_size: NA
v_call: TRBV7-2
cdr3_nt: TGTGCCAGCAGCTTGCTCCCGGAGGATTCACCCCTCCACTTT
cdr3_aa: CASSLLPEDSPLHF

j_call: TRBJ2-7
d_call: NA
clone_size: NA
v_call: TRBV6-5
cdr3_nt: TGTGCCAGCGGGTTAACAGGCCCCAGGGACGAGCAGTACTTC
cdr3_aa: CASGLTGPRDEQYF

j_call: TRBJ1-2
d_call: NA
clone_size: NA
v_call: TRBV7-2
cdr3_nt: TGTGCCAGCAGCTCAACCAGGTGGTCCCTCCAGGATGGCTACACCTTC
cdr3_aa: CASSSTRWSLQDGYTF